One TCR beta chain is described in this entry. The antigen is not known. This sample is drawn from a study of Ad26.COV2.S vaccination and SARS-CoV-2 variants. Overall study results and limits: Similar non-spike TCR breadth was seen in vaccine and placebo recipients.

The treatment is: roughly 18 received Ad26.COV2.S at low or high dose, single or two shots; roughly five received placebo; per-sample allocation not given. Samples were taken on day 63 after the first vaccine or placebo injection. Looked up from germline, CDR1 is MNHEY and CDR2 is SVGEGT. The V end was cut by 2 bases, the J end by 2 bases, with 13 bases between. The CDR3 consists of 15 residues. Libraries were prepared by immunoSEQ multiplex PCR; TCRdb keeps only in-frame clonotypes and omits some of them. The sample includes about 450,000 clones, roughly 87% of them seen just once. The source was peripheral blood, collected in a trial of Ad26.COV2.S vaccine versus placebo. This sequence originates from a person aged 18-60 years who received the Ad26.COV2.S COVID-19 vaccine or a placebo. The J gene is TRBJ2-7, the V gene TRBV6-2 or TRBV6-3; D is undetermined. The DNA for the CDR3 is TGTGCCAGCAGTTACATGATCGTATGGGCCTACGAGCAGTACTTC. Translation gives CASSYMIVWAYEQYF.